This T cell receptor beta chain was obtained from a study of shared clonotypes between healthy human individuals. Participating donors were healthy, HIV-negative adults free of recent acute infections or vaccinations. The method was immunoSEQ multiplex PCR; TCRdb's version includes in-frame clones alone and lacks a portion of them. The sample yields roughly 2.5 million clones, about 92% seen once. CDR3 size: 13 residues. The V gene's germline CDR1 is LGHNT and CDR2 FRNRAP. V lost 6 bases, J lost 9 bases, and 12 bases lay in between. The chain joins TRBV12-5 to TRBJ1-6; weak D call: TRBD1 (5 bases). Material for sequencing was naive CD4+ T cells sorted from blood. Subset in this sample: CD45RA+ positively selected. This TCR was recovered from a man aged 18 to 29 in good health. CDR3 in DNA: TGTGCTAGTGGATCCCAGGGTGGTTCACCCCTCCACTTT. This translates into CASGSQGGSPLHF.